What follows are 17 T cell receptor beta chains derived from one specimen sequenced in a study of blood T cell repertoires in COVID-19. TCRdb's table, derived via immunoSEQ multiplex PCR, lists solely in-frame clones and lacks some. The sample lists approximately 230,000 clones, 65% to 85% occurring once. Material for sequencing was peripheral blood. The receptor set was obtained from a man older than 75 with acute or convalescent COVID-19.

V usage is TRBV2 and J usage is TRBJ2-7; TRBD2 matches at 8 bases. This CDR3 contains 15 residues. CDR1 and CDR2 (germline): SNHLY, FYNNEI. With V trimmed by 4 bases and J by 1 base, 6 bases remained unmatched. The CDR3 nucleotides read TGTGCCAGCAGTGGGGTCGCGGGAGGATCCTACGAGCAGTACTTC. Translating it yields CASSGVAGGSYEQYF.

This chain links TRBV11-3 with TRBJ2-7; D possibly corresponds to TRBD2 (5 bases). This CDR3 region has 13 residues. Germline CDR1 reads SGHNT; CDR2 reads YENEEA. V shed 11 bases and J shed 11 bases, with 25 bases lying between them. This CDR3 is CALPVRARGVKYF. The CDR3, as DNA: TGTGCCCTACCCGTACGTGCTCGGGGAGTCAAGTACTTC.

The V call is TRBV7-2, the J call TRBJ2-1, with 16 bases fitting TRBD2. The CDR3 length is 17 residues. Germline CDR1 reads SGHTA; CDR2 reads FQGNSA. After removal of 5 bases from V and 6 bases from J, the junction contained 7 bases not matched to a gene. CDR3 sequence: CASSPGLAGGLGNEQFF. DNA for the CDR3: TGTGCCAGCAGCCCGGGACTAGCGGGGGGGCTTGGCAATGAGCAGTTCTTC.

V and J are TRBV11-2 and TRBJ2-5; 10 bases fit TRBD2. CDR1 and CDR2 (germline): SGHAT, FQNNGV. This CDR3 spans 15 amino acids. With 5 bases clipped from V and 5 bases from J, the junction kept 8 bases outside the gene matches. The CDR3 loop reads CASSPSGRETETQYF. CDR3 bases: TGTGCCAGCAGCCCGAGCGGGAGGGAAACGGAGACCCAGTACTTC.

The V and J genes are TRBV15 and TRBJ1-6, with no clear D. V lost 0 bases to trimming and J lost 8 bases, with 8 bases between them. Germline V gives CDR1 LNHNV, CDR2 YYDKDF (reference sequence). This CDR3 is built from 14 residues. CDR3 sequence reads: CATSRDGGYSPLHF. The DNA for the CDR3 is TGTGCCACCAGCAGAGATGGAGGATATTCACCCCTCCACTTT.

This chain uses TRBV5-1 with TRBJ2-7; 11 bases are shared with TRBD2. Germline CDR1 reads SGHRS; CDR2 reads YFSETQ. The CDR3 extends over 13 amino acids. With 7 bases clipped from V and 3 bases from J, the junction kept 3 bases outside the gene matches. CDR3 DNA: TGCGCCAGCGCGGGACTAGCGGACTACGAGCAGTACTTC. Encoded protein: CASAGLADYEQYF. The full variable domain, its missing parts supplied by reference TRBV5-1 and TRBJ2-7, is KAGVTQTPRYLIKTRGQQVTLSCSPISGHRSVSWYQQTPGQGLQFLFEYFSETQRNKGNFPGRFSGRQFSNSRSEMNVSTLELGDSALYLCASAGLADYEQYFGPGTRLTVT.

Concerning this clone: It is unclear where the CDR3 begins or ends on the DNA, so no DNA is shown, and the CDR3 is as TCRdb lists it. The V and J genes are TRBV30 and TRBJ1-2. The CDR3 totals 16 residues, both ends included. Per germline, CDR1 GTSNPN and CDR2 SVGIG (reference sequence). CDR3 region: CAWSVQYFGEGYGYTF.

J is TRBJ2-5 and V is TRBV11-1, with D maybe TRBD1 (5 bases). Germline assignment: CDR1 SGHAT and CDR2 FQDESV (reference sequence). There are 13 residues in the CDR3. Trimming cost V 2 bases and J 6 bases, with 10 bases left between them. CDR3 protein: CASSLHQGKTQYF. DNA for the CDR3: TGTGCCAGCAGCTTACACCAGGGCAAGACCCAGTACTTC.

The V and J genes are TRBV10-1 and TRBJ1-1; a possible D gene is TRBD1 (5 bases). The CDR3 extends over 13 amino acids. Trimming cost V 3 bases and J 7 bases, with 12 bases left between them. CDR1 is WNHNN and CDR2 is SYGVQD in the germline V gene (reference sequence). The CDR3 protein is CASSDSGYGEAFF. In DNA, the CDR3 is TGCGCCAGCAGTGACTCAGGGTATGGTGAAGCTTTCTTT.

This chain links TRBV14 with TRBJ2-5; D is unclear. This CDR3 spans 13 amino acids. V lost 3 bases to trimming and J lost 5 bases, with 10 bases between them. Germline lookup yields CDR1 SGHDN and CDR2 FVKESK. In DNA, the CDR3 is TGTGCCAGCAGCCAGGGCGCCTCGGAGACCCAGTACTTC. This sequence encodes CASSQGASETQYF.

In this sample, this clone turned up once. The rearrangement uses TRBV11-3 and TRBJ1-5; 8 positions match TRBD1. Germline CDR1 and CDR2: SGHNT and YENEEA. This CDR3 comprises 15 residues. Trimming took 5 bases from V and 6 from J; bases not matched to a gene: 9. The CDR3 sequence is CASSLRGRRSQPQHF. CDR3 in DNA: TGTGCCAGCAGCCTCAGGGGGCGAAGATCTCAGCCCCAGCATTTT.

J is TRBJ2-6 and V is TRBV18; no clear D. V was cut by 4 bases and J by 0 bases, with 19 bases left in between. The CDR3 contains 19 residues. Germline values: CDR1 KGHSH, CDR2 LQKENI. As DNA, the CDR3 is TGTGCCAGCTCACTTGGAGTTACTAAAGTCAACTCTGGGGCCAACGTCCTGACTTTC. Translating gives CASSLGVTKVNSGANVLTF.

This chain links TRBV5-1 with TRBJ1-5, with D uncertain. The CDR3 covers 11 residues. CDR1 and CDR2 (germline): SGHRS, YFSETQ. V dropped 4 bases and J dropped 9 bases, with 8 bases sitting between them. The CDR3 DNA reads TGCGCCAGCAGCACTACAACGCCCCAGCATTTT. It specifies CASSTTTPQHF.

V is TRBV28 and J is TRBJ2-1; tentative D call: TRBD1 (6 bases). Looked up from germline, CDR1 is MDHEN and CDR2 is SYDVKM. V gave up 3 bases and J gave up 7 bases, with 7 bases separating them. This CDR3 has 12 amino acids. The CDR3 spells CASSLRGNEQFF. CDR3 in DNA: TGTGCCAGCAGTTTGAGGGGGAATGAGCAGTTCTTC.

This chain joins TRBV5-4 and TRBJ1-2; TRBD1 might be the D (6 bases). With 5 bases removed from V and 3 bases from J, the gap between germline ends came to 20 bases. Looked up from germline, CDR1 is SGHNT and CDR2 is YYREEE (reference sequence). The CDR3 is 16 residues long. The CDR3 DNA reads as TGTGCCAGCAGAACCGGGACAACCAAAAGGGACTATGGCTACACCTTC. Amino acids: CASRTGTTKRDYGYTF.

The chain carries TRBV7-6 and TRBJ2-1; D may be TRBD2 (5 bases). The CDR3 consists of 15 residues. Germline V gene data show CDR1 as SGHVS and CDR2 as FNYEAQ. Trimming took off 5 bases at V and 1 base at J, with 12 bases between the two ends. CDR3 coding DNA: TGTGCCAGCAGCCGAGACTACCCGTCCTACAATGAGCAGTTCTTC. It specifies CASSRDYPSYNEQFF.

The rearrangement uses TRBV5-5 and TRBJ1-6, with D hard to call. The CDR3 totals 14 residues. The V end was cut by 2 bases, the J end by 3 bases, with 6 bases between. Germline V CDR1 and CDR2: SGHKS, YYEKEE (reference sequence). The CDR3 DNA follows: TGTGCCAGCAGCTTAGGCGGCTATAATTCACCCCTCCACTTT. This encodes CASSLGGYNSPLHF.